This TCR beta chain is drawn from a study of blood T cell repertoires in COVID-19. J was trimmed by 1 base and V by 5 bases; bases with no gene match: 3. This CDR3 has 15 residues. Looked up from germline, CDR1 is SGHTA and CDR2 is FQGNSA. In the original analysis: Estimated nucleated cell counts came from reference gene primer amplification. Sequenced by immunoSEQ multiplex PCR; TCRdb stores in-frame clones only, minus some. The DNA was the basis for D and trimming; V, J and clone size are from that table. The sample lists hundreds of thousands of clones; roughly 83% were seen once. Sequenced input: peripheral blood. This sequence originates from an elderly woman with acute or convalescent COVID-19. This chain connects TRBV7-2 to TRBJ2-3; 10 bases line up with TRBD2. CDR3 sequence: CASSPGTSGTDTQYF. DNA for the CDR3: TGTGCCAGCAGCCCGGGGACTAGCGGCACAGATACGCAGTATTTT.